Listed below are T cell receptor beta chains from one sample, sequenced in a study of shared clonotypes between healthy human individuals. Only in-frame clones appear in the TCRdb table, and some are missing; sequencing was by immunoSEQ multiplex PCR. The sample consists of 950,000 to 1,200,000 clones, 60% to 80% of them appearing once. Sequences were obtained from memory CD4+ T cells from PBMCs. These receptors originate from a man younger than 30 in good health. Some clones in this sample may be carry-over from other donors' samples. Both conserved end residues are part of each CDR3. D genes are given only for firm matches. A clone size is listed for some rows: how often the clone was seen (once, few, many), or a class if it is expanded.

d_call j_call clone_size cdr3_length v_call cdr3_aa cdr3_nt
TRBD1 TRBJ2-4 once 15 TRBV2 CASSERGQGVDIQYF TGTGCCAGCAGTGAAAGAGGACAGGGGGTGGACATTCAGTACTTC
NA TRBJ2-1 NA 15 TRBV9 CASSGAGSSYNEQFF TGTGCCAGCAGCGGAGCGGGTAGCTCCTACAATGAGCAGTTCTTC
NA TRBJ2-3 NA 16 TRBV7-3 CASSLSGGAGTDTQYF TGTGCCAGCAGCTTAAGTGGGGGCGCGGGCACAGATACGCAGTATTTT
NA TRBJ2-3 NA 15 TRBV2 CASSDSVRAADTQYF TGTGCCAGCAGTGATAGCGTCAGGGCGGCAGATACGCAGTATTTT
TRBD2 TRBJ2-7 few 20 TRBV29-1 CSVVGVGTSGSRGSSYEQYF TGCAGCGTTGTTGGGGTTGGGACTAGCGGGAGCAGGGGGAGCTCCTACGAGCAGTACTTC
NA TRBJ1-5 NA 14 TRBV18 CASSPGAPNQPQHF TGTGCCAGCTCACCAGGGGCACCCAATCAGCCCCAGCATTTT
TRBD1 TRBJ2-7 NA 14 TRBV2 CASQTGTGGFEQYF TGTGCCAGCCAAACCGGGACAGGGGGCTTCGAGCAGTACTTC
NA TRBJ1-5 NA 15 TRBV12-5 CASGADRVPGQPQHF TGTGCTAGTGGTGCGGACAGAGTCCCCGGCCAGCCCCAGCATTTT
TRBD2 TRBJ2-7 NA 16 TRBV5-1 CASSVGLAGLSYEQYF TGCGCCAGCAGCGTCGGACTAGCGGGCTTATCCTACGAGCAGTACTTC
NA TRBJ2-6 NA 14 TRBV9 CASSVDAGANVLTF TGTGCCAGCAGCGTAGACGCTGGGGCCAACGTCCTGACTTTC
TRBD1 TRBJ2-1 NA 12 TRBV27 CASKGQGREQFF TGTGCCAGCAAGGGACAGGGAAGGGAGCAGTTCTTC
NA TRBJ2-4 NA 18 TRBV7-8 CASSPGRREKVAKNIQYF TGTGCCAGCAGCCCAGGCCGTCGGGAGAAGGTAGCCAAAAACATTCAGTACTTC
NA TRBJ2-2 once 12 TRBV6-5 CASSRPAGELFF TGTGCCAGCAGCAGACCAGCCGGGGAGCTGTTTTTT
NA TRBJ2-5 NA 10 TRBV20-1 CSASPGTQYF TGCAGTGCTAGCCCAGGGACCCAGTACTTC
NA TRBJ2-3 NA 13 TRBV6-6 CASSRALANTQYF TGTGCCAGCAGTAGGGCGCTAGCCAATACGCAGTATTTT
NA TRBJ1-2 NA 13 TRBV6-1 CASRTSGTESYTF TGTGCCAGCAGAACTTCCGGGACGGAAAGCTACACCTTC
NA TRBJ1-1 NA 15 TRBV28 CASSLVAGRSGGAFF TGTGCCAGCAGTTTAGTTGCAGGGCGCTCAGGTGGAGCTTTCTTT
NA TRBJ1-6 NA 15 TRBV6-6 CASRPTQGVSSPLHF TGTGCCAGCAGGCCTACACAGGGCGTCAGTTCACCCCTCCACTTT
NA TRBJ1-2 NA 13 TRBV12-1 CASSFPVNYGYTF TGTGCCAGCAGCTTTCCGGTCAACTATGGCTACACCTTC
TRBD1 TRBJ1-2 NA 15 TRBV2 CASRQGQGTFYGYTF TGTGCCAGCAGACAAGGACAGGGGACCTTCTATGGCTACACCTTC
NA TRBJ1-4 NA 12 TRBV7-2 CASSLVNEKLFF TGTGCCAGCAGCTTAGTAAATGAAAAACTGTTTTTT
NA TRBJ2-7 once 13 TRBV5-4 CASSLSGTYEQYF TGTGCCAGCAGCTTAAGTGGGACCTACGAGCAGTACTTC
NA TRBJ2-1 NA 16 TRBV5-1 CASSLGGSGDYNEQFF TGCGCCAGCAGCTTGGGAGGGAGCGGTGATTACAATGAGCAGTTCTTC
NA TRBJ2-7 NA 13 TRBV9 CASSLNEAYEQYF TGTGCCAGCAGCCTCAACGAGGCCTACGAGCAGTACTTC
NA TRBJ2-7 NA 16 TRBV9 CASSVAPGSVSYEQYF TGTGCCAGCAGCGTAGCCCCCGGGAGTGTATCCTACGAGCAGTACTTC
NA TRBJ1-2 many 14 TRBV5-1 CASSSGGAGYGYTF TGCGCCAGCAGCTCCGGCGGGGCGGGCTATGGCTACACCTTC
NA TRBJ2-5 NA 15 TRBV29-1 CSVRGVVGSQETQYF TGCAGCGTCCGCGGGGTAGTGGGTTCCCAAGAGACCCAGTACTTC
TRBD1 TRBJ2-3 NA 17 TRBV7-2 CASSLEKGQGGRGTQYF TGTGCCAGCAGCTTAGAAAAGGGACAGGGCGGACGGGGTACGCAGTATTTT
TRBD2 TRBJ2-4 NA 15 TRBV2 CASTPSGLAKNIQYF TGTGCCAGCACCCCTAGCGGATTAGCCAAAAACATTCAGTACTTC
TRBD1 TRBJ1-1 NA 15 TRBV5-4 CASSPWTGANTEAFF TGTGCCAGCAGCCCGTGGACAGGGGCGAACACTGAAGCTTTCTTT
NA TRBJ2-2 NA 14 TRBV5-1 CASRLSGVGGELFF TGCGCCAGCAGGCTTTCGGGGGTCGGCGGGGAGCTGTTTTTT
NA TRBJ2-7 NA 11 TRBV28 CASRQLYEQYF TGTGCCAGCAGGCAACTATACGAGCAGTACTTC
NA TRBJ2-5 NA 14 TRBV5-5 CASSDLVGGKTQYF TGTGCCAGCAGCGATCTAGTAGGGGGGAAGACCCAGTACTTC
TRBD2 TRBJ2-7 NA 16 TRBV30 CAWSIGTSGSSYEQYF TGTGCCTGGAGTATTGGGACTAGCGGTAGCTCCTACGAGCAGTACTTC
TRBD2 TRBJ2-1 once 15 TRBV11-3 CASSSRTSGYNEQFF TGTGCCAGCAGCTCACGGACTAGCGGGTACAATGAGCAGTTCTTC
TRBD1 TRBJ2-5 NA 16 TRBV18 CASSPLGGTGRETQYF TGTGCCAGCTCACCCCTCGGCGGGACAGGGAGGGAGACCCAGTACTTC
TRBD1 TRBJ2-1 NA 14 TRBV18 CASSAQGSDNEQFF TGTGCCAGCTCAGCACAGGGGTCGGACAATGAGCAGTTCTTC
NA TRBJ2-7 NA 14 TRBV6-1 CASSGGGVDLEQYF TGTGCCAGCAGCGGAGGGGGGGTTGACTTGGAGCAGTACTTC
NA TRBJ2-1 many 13 TRBV7-9 CASSFFGGNEQFF TGTGCCAGCAGCTTTTTCGGGGGCAATGAGCAGTTCTTC
NA TRBJ2-7 NA 14 TRBV28 CASSTPGLSYEQYF TGTGCCAGCAGTACCCCAGGACTTTCCTACGAGCAGTACTTC
NA TRBJ1-3 NA 15 TRBV9 CASSVDIGSGNTIYF TGTGCCAGCAGCGTAGACATCGGCTCTGGAAACACCATATATTTT
NA TRBJ2-3 NA 13 TRBV5-1 CASSESRSDTQYF TGCGCCAGCAGCGAAAGCCGTTCGGATACGCAGTATTTT
NA TRBJ1-1 few 15 TRBV11-2 CASSLGPGVNTEAFF TGTGCCAGCAGCTTAGGACCCGGGGTTAACACTGAAGCTTTCTTT
NA TRBJ1-3 NA 17 TRBV9 CASSTRPTASSGNTIYF TGTGCCAGCAGCACACGTCCTACGGCTAGCTCTGGAAACACCATATATTTT
NA TRBJ1-1 once 15 TRBV25-1 CASSGPLPTVAEAFF TGTGCCAGCAGTGGCCCACTACCTACCGTCGCTGAAGCTTTCTTT
NA TRBJ1-2 NA 16 TRBV18 CASSPPFGSLNYGYTF TGTGCCAGCTCACCTCCGTTTGGGAGTCTTAACTATGGCTACACCTTC
NA TRBJ2-5 NA 13 TRBV5-1 CASSPLSGETQYF TGCGCCAGCAGCCCACTAAGTGGAGAGACCCAGTACTTC
NA TRBJ2-5 once 13 TRBV27 CASSFRRRETQYF TGTGCCAGCAGTTTTAGAAGGAGAGAGACCCAGTACTTC
TRBD2 TRBJ2-1 NA 14 TRBV7-2 CASSYSRTSDEQFF TGTGCCAGCAGTTACTCTCGGACTAGCGATGAGCAGTTCTTC
NA TRBJ2-2 NA 15 TRBV5-3 CARSLAAENTGELFF TGTGCCAGAAGCTTGGCGGCAGAGAACACCGGGGAGCTGTTTTTT
TRBD1 TRBJ2-1 NA 16 TRBV4-1 CASSQTPGQGSLEQFF TGCGCCAGCAGCCAAACACCGGGACAGGGTTCTCTTGAGCAGTTCTTC
NA TRBJ1-5 NA 16 TRBV19 CASGGAPPAPNQPQHF TGTGCCAGTGGGGGTGCACCCCCGGCGCCTAATCAGCCCCAGCATTTT
TRBD1 TRBJ1-1 NA 12 TRBV29-1 CSVESAGGGLIF TGCAGCGTTGAATCCGCAGGGGGTGGGTTAATCTTT
TRBD1 TRBJ2-1 NA 16 TRBV5-6 CASSSRTGRFHNEQFF TGTGCCAGCAGCTCAAGGACAGGGCGGTTCCACAATGAGCAGTTCTTC
NA TRBJ2-5 few 15 TRBV6-1 CASSDTGLWRETQYF TGTGCCAGCAGTGATACAGGGCTCTGGCGAGAGACCCAGTACTTC